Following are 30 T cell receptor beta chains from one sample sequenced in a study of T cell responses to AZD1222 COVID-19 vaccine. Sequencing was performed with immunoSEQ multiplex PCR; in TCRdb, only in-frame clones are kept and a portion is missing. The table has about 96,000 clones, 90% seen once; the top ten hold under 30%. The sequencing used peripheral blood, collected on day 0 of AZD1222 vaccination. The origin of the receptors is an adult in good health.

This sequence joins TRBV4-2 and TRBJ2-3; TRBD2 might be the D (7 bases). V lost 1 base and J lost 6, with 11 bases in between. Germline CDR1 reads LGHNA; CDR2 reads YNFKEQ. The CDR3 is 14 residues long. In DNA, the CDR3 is TGTGCCAGCAGCCAAGGGGGGGGCAAGGATACGCAGTATTTT. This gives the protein CASSQGGGKDTQYF.

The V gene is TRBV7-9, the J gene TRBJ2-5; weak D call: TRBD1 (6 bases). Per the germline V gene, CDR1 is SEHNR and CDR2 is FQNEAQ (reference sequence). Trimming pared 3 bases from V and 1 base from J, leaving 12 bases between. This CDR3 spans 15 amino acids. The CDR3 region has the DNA TGTGCCAGCAGCTTCTTAGGACAGCCCCAAGAGACCCAGTACTTC. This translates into CASSFLGQPQETQYF.

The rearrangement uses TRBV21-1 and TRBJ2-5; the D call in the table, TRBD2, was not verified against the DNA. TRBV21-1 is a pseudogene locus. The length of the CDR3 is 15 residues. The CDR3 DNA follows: TGTGCCAGCAGCAAAGAGGTGCGTCGGGGGGAGACCCAGTACTTC. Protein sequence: CASSKEVRRGETQYF.

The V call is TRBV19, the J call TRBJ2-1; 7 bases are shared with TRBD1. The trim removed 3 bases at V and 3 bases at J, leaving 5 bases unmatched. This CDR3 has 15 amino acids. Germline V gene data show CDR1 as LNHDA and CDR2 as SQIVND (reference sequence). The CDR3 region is CASSMRGGDYNEQFF. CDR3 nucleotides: TGTGCCAGTAGTATGCGAGGGGGCGACTACAATGAGCAGTTCTTC.

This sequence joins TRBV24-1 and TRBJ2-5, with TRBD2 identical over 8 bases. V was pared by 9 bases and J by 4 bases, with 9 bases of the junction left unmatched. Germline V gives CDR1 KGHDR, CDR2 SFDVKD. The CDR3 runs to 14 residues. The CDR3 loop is CATATLAGSETQYF. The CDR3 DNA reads TGTGCCACCGCAACGTTAGCGGGATCAGAGACCCAGTACTTC.

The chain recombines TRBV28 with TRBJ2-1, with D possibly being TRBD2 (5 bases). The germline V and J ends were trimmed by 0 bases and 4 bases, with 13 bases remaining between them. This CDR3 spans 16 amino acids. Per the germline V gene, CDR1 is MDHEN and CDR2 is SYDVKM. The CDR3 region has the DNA TGTGCCAGCAGTTTATGGGGTACCGGGATATACAATGAGCAGTTCTTC. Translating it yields CASSLWGTGIYNEQFF.

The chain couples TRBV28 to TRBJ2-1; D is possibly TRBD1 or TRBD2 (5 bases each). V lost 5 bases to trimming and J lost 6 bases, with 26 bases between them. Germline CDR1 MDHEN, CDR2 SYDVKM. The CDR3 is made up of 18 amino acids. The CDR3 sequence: CASSPMGVGYGHSNEQFF. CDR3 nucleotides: TGTGCCAGCAGTCCCATGGGGGTAGGTTACGGACATAGCAATGAGCAGTTCTTC. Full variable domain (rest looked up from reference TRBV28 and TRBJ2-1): DVKVTQSSRYLVKRTGEKVFLECVQDMDHENMFWYRQDPGLGLRLIYFSYDVKMKEKGDIPEGYSVSREKKERFSLILESASTNQTSMYLCASSPMGVGYGHSNEQFFGPGTRLTVL.

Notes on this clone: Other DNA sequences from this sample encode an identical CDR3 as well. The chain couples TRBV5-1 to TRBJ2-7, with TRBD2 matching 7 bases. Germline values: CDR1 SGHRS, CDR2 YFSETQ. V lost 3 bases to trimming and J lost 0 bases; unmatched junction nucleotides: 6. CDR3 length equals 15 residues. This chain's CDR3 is CASSSGGGNSYEQYF. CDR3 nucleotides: TGCGCCAGCAGCTCGGGGGGTGGGAACTCCTACGAGCAGTACTTC.

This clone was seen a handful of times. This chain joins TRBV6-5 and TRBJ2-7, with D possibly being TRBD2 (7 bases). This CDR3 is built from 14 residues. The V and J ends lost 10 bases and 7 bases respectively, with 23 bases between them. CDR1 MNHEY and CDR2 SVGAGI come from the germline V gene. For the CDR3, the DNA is TGTGCCACCGGGGAGGGGGACGGTGGAAGGGAGCAGTACTTC. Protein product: CATGEGDGGREQYF.

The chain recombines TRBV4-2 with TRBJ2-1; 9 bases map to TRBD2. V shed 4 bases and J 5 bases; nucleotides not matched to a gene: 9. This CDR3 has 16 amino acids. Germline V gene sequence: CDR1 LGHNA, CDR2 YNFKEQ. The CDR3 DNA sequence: TGTGCCAGCAGCCCACGAGCGGGAGGAGGGAACAATGAGCAGTTCTTC. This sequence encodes CASSPRAGGGNNEQFF.

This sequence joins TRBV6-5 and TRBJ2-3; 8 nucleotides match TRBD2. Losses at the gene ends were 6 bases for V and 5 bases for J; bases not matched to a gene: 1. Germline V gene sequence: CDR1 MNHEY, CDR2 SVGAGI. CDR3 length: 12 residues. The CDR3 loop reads CASRTSVDTQYF. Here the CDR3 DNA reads TGTGCCAGCAGGACTAGCGTAGATACGCAGTATTTT.

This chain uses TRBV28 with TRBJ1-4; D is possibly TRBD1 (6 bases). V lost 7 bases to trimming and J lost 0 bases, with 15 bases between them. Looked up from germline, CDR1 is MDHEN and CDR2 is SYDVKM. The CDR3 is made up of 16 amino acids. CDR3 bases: TGTGCCAGCAACCCTCGGGGGGGCGCAACTAATGAAAAACTGTTTTTT. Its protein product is CASNPRGGATNEKLFF.

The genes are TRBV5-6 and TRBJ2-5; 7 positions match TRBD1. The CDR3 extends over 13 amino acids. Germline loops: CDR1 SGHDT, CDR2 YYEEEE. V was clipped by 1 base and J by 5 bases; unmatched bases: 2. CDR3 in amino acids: CASSLYRGETQYF. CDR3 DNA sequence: TGTGCCAGCAGCTTGTACAGGGGCGAGACCCAGTACTTC.

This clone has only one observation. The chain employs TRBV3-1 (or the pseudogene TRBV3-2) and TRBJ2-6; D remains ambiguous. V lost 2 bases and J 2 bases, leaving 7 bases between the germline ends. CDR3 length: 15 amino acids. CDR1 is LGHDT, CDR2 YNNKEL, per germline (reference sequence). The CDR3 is CASSQRLPGANVLTF. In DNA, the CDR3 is TGTGCCAGCAGCCAACGCCTGCCTGGGGCCAACGTCCTGACTTTC.

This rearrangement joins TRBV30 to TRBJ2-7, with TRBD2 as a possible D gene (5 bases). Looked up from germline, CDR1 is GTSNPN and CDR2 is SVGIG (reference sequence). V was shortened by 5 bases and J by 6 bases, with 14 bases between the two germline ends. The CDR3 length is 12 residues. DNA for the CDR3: TGTGCCTGGCGGCAGGAGGAAGGCGAGCAGTACTTC. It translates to CAWRQEEGEQYF.

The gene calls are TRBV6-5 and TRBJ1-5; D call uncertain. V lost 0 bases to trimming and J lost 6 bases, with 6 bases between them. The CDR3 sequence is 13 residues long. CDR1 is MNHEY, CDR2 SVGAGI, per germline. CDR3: CASSYSGIQPQHF. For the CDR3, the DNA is TGTGCCAGCAGTTACTCTGGAATTCAGCCCCAGCATTTT.

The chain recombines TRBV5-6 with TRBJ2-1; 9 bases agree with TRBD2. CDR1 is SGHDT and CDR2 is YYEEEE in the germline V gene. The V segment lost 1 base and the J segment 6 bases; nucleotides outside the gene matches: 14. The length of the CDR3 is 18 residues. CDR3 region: CASSLLMRLAGSLNEQFF. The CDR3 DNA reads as TGTGCCAGCAGCTTGTTGATGCGGCTAGCGGGGTCCCTCAATGAGCAGTTCTTC. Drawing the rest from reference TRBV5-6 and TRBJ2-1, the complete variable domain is DAGVTQSPTHLIKTRGQQVTLRCSPKSGHDTVSWYQQALGQGPQFIFQYYEEEERQRGNFPDRFSGHQFPNYSSELNVNALLLGDSALYLCASSLLMRLAGSLNEQFFGPGTRLTVL.

The CDR3 loop is CAWSALWDRGNEQYF. The CDR3 DNA is TGTGCCTGGAGTGCACTATGGGACAGGGGTAACGAGCAGTACTTC. The chain combines TRBV30 with TRBJ2-7, with 10 bases identical to TRBD1. V trimming: 1 base; J trimming: 5 bases; junction bases outside the gene matches: 8. The CDR3 contains 15 residues. CDR1 GTSNPN and CDR2 SVGIG come from the germline V gene (reference sequence).

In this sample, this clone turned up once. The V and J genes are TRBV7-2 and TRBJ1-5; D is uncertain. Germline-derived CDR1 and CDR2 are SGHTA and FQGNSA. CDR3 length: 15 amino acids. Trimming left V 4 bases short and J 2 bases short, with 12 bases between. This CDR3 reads CASSSIAGGNQPQHF. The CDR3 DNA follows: TGTGCCAGCAGCTCCATTGCAGGAGGCAATCAGCCCCAGCATTTT.

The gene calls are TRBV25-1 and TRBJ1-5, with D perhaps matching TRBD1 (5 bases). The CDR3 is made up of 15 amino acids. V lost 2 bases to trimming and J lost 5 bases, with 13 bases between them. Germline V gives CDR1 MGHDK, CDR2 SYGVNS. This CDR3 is CASSESGGVHQPQHF. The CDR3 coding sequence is TGTGCCAGCAGTGAAAGCGGAGGGGTTCATCAGCCCCAGCATTTT.

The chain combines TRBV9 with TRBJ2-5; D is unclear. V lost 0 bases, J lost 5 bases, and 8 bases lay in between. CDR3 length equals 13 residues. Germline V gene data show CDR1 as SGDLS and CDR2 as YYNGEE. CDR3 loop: CASSVAISETQYF. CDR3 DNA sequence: TGTGCCAGCAGCGTAGCCATTTCGGAGACCCAGTACTTC. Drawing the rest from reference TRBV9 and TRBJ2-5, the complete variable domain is DSGVTQTPKHLITATGQRVTLRCSPRSGDLSVYWYQQSLDQGLQFLIQYYNGEERAKGNILERFSAQQFPDLHSELNLSSLELGDSALYFCASSVAISETQYFGPGTRLLVL.

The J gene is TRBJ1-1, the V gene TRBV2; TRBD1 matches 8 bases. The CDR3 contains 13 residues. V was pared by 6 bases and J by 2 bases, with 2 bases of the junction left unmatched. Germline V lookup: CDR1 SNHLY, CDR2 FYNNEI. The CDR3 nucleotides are TGTGCCAGCAGCAGGGGGCCTAACACTGAAGCTTTCTTT. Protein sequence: CASSRGPNTEAFF.

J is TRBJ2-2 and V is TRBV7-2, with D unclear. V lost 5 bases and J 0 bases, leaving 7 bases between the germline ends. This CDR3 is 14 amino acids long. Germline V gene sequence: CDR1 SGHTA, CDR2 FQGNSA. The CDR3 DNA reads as TGTGCCAGCAGCCCTTGGGCGAACACCGGGGAGCTGTTTTTT. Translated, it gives CASSPWANTGELFF.

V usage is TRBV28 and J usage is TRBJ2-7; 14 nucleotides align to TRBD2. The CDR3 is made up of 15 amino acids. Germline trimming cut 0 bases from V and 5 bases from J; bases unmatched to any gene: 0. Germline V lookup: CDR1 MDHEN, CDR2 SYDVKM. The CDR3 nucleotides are TGTGCCAGCAGTTTATGGGGACTAGCGGGAGACGAGCAGTACTTC. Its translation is CASSLWGLAGDEQYF.

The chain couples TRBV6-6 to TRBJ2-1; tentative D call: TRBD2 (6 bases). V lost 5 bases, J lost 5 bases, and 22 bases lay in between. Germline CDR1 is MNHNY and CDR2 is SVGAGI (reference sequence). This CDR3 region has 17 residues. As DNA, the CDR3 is TGTGCCAGCAGTCCCGTTTCTAGCGCCTACTACCACAATGAGCAGTTCTTC. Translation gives CASSPVSSAYYHNEQFF.

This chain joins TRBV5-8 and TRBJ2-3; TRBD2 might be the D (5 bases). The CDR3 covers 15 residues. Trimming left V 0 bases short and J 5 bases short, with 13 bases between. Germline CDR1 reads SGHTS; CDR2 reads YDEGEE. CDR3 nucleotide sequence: TGTGCCAGCAGCTTGGGACTCCTCGGGGTAGATACGCAGTATTTT. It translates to CASSLGLLGVDTQYF.

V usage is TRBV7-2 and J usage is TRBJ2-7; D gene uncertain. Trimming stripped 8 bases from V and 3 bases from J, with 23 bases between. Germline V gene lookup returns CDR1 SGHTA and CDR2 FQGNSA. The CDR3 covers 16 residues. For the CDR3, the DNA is TGTGCCAGCGGACGTAGGACCGGAAGGAATGTCTACGAGCAGTACTTC. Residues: CASGRRTGRNVYEQYF. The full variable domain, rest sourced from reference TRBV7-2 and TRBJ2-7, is GAGVSQSPSNKVTEKGKDVELRCDPISGHTALYWYRQSLGQGLEFLIYFQGNSAPDKSGLPSDRFSAERTGGSVSTLTIQRTQQEDSAVYLCASGRRTGRNVYEQYFGPGTRLTVT.

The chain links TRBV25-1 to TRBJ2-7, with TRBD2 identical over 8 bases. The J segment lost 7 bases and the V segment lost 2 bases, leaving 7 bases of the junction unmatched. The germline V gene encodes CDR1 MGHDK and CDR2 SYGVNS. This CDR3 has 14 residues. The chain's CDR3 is CASSEPGIAGEQYF. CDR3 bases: TGTGCCAGCAGTGAACCCGGCATAGCGGGGGAGCAGTACTTC.

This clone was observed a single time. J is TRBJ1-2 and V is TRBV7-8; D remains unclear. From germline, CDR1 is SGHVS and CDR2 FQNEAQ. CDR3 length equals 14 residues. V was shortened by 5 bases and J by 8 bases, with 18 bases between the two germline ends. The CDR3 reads CASSLGLGGGGYTF. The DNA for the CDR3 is TGTGCCAGCAGCCTCGGGCTTGGTGGAGGAGGCTACACCTTC.

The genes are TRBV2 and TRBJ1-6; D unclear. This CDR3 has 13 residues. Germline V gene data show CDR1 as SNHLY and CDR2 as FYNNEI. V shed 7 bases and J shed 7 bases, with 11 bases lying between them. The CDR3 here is CASKLFPNSPLHF. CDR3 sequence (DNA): TGTGCCAGCAAGCTATTTCCCAATTCACCCCTCCACTTT. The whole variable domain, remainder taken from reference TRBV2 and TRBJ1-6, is EPEVTQTPSHQVTQMGQEVILRCVPISNHLYFYWYRQILGQKVEFLVSFYNNEISEKSEIFDDQFSVERPDGSNFTLKIRSTKLEDSAMYFCASKLFPNSPLHFGNGTRLTVT.